The next 22 T cell receptor beta chains were all read from a single sample in a study of cytomegalovirus exposure and HLA in healthy donors. Repertoires were generated with immunoSEQ multiplex PCR, while TCRdb's copy carries only in-frame clones and drops some. The sample carries about 130,000 clones, roughly 89% recorded once. Sequencing input: PBMCs. Every receptor here comes from a young man in good health and CMV-seronegative.

The chain recombines TRBV5-8 with TRBJ2-4; D gene ambiguous. V was clipped by 10 bases and J by 7 bases, with 15 bases between them. Germline CDR1 SGHTS, CDR2 YDEGEE. The length of the CDR3 is 12 residues. The CDR3 nucleotides read TGTGCCGGCCTGGGCTACGTGAACATTCAGTACTTC. The encoded protein is CAGLGYVNIQYF.

The chain couples TRBV4-3 to TRBJ1-4, with TRBD1 matching over 7 bases. Trimming at V came to 0 bases and at J to 8 bases, leaving 6 bases not matched to a gene. This CDR3 comprises 15 residues. Germline V gene lookup returns CDR1 LGHNA and CDR2 YSLEER. CDR3 in amino acids: CASSQDPTGREKLFF. CDR3 nucleotide sequence: TGCGCCAGCAGCCAAGACCCGACAGGGAGGGAAAAACTGTTTTTT.

In its sample, this clone is medium-sized (0.01 to 0.1%). The chain recombines TRBV7-9 with TRBJ1-5; no reliable D call. The ends were cut back, 4 bases at V and 3 bases at J, with 10 bases in the middle. The CDR3 sequence is 14 residues long. The V gene's germline CDR1 is SEHNR and CDR2 FQNEAQ (reference sequence). In DNA form, the CDR3 reads TGTGCCAGCAGCTACCCGGGAAACAATCAGCCCCAGCATTTT. Translated: CASSYPGNNQPQHF. Combining the CDR3 with reference TRBV7-9 and TRBJ1-5 gives the whole variable domain DTGVSQNPRHKITKRGQNVTFRCDPISEHNRLYWYRQTLGQGPEFLTYFQNEAQLEKSRLLSDRFSAERPKGSFSTLEIQRTEQGDSAMYLCASSYPGNNQPQHFGDGTRLSIL.

The rearrangement joins TRBV6-5 to TRBJ1-1; 11 bases line up with TRBD1. J was trimmed by 8 bases and V by 8 bases; bases with no gene match: 10. CDR3 length: 14 amino acids. The germline CDR1 and CDR2 sequences are MNHEY and SVGAGI. CDR3 sequence (DNA): TGTGCCAGCTCCAGGACAGGGGGCGCATACGAAGCTTTCTTT. It encodes CASSRTGGAYEAFF.

CDR3 DNA: TGCAGCGTTGCAGTGGGACAGGGAGGGTTTTGGCAGTTCTTC. It yields the protein CSVAVGQGGFWQFF. The rearrangement uses TRBV29-1 and TRBJ2-1; 9 nucleotides line up with TRBD1. The CDR3 loop spans 14 amino acids. Germline values: CDR1 SQVTM, CDR2 ANQGSEA. Trimming at V came to 4 bases and at J to 12 bases, leaving 13 bases not matched to a gene.

This chain links TRBV28 with TRBJ2-3, with D maybe TRBD2 (7 bases). Germline loops: CDR1 MDHEN, CDR2 SYDVKM. V gave up 2 bases and J gave up 5 bases, with 14 bases separating them. CDR3 length: 15 residues. CDR3 in amino acids: CASSLGGGAGDTQYF. In DNA, the CDR3 is TGTGCCAGCAGTTTAGGTGGGGGGGCAGGAGATACGCAGTATTTT.

The V and J genes are TRBV5-4 and TRBJ1-2; 10 nucleotides agree with TRBD1. Germline V CDR1 and CDR2: SGHNT, YYREEE (reference sequence). With V trimmed by 4 bases and J by 0 bases, 12 bases remained unmatched. CDR3 length: 18 residues. The CDR3 DNA reads TGTGCCAGCAGCCCGGGACAGGGGAAGGTCTCAGCTAACTATGGCTACACCTTC. Translation: CASSPGQGKVSANYGYTF.

The V call is TRBV4-3, the J call TRBJ2-3; the D gene is possibly TRBD2 (6 bases). The CDR3 runs to 16 residues. V was trimmed by 1 base and J by 4 bases, leaving 15 bases between them. Germline values: CDR1 LGHNA, CDR2 YSLEER. In DNA, the CDR3 is TGCGCCAGCAGCCAAGGCGGGACCCCAGCTCCAGATACGCAGTATTTT. Translating gives CASSQGGTPAPDTQYF.

This rearrangement joins TRBV5-1 to TRBJ2-1, with D maybe TRBD1 (6 bases). The germline V gene has CDR1 SGHRS and CDR2 YFSETQ. The CDR3 is made up of 13 amino acids. Deletions cut 2 bases from V and 9 bases from J, with 12 bases between. This chain's CDR3 is CASSLPGAVEQFF. CDR3 nucleotides: TGCGCCAGCAGCTTACCAGGGGCAGTTGAGCAGTTCTTC.

In this sample, this clone turned up a few times. This chain links TRBV9 with TRBJ2-7; D may be TRBD2 (5 bases). This CDR3 is 12 amino acids long. V lost 2 bases, J lost 7 bases, and 10 bases lay in between. Germline CDR1 reads SGDLS; CDR2 reads YYNGEE. The CDR3 bases are TGTGCCAGCAGCGTGAGTGGAGGAGAGCAGTACTTC. It encodes CASSVSGGEQYF.

V is TRBV28 and J is TRBJ1-1; D is undetermined. The CDR3 is made up of 11 amino acids. V was shortened by 1 base and J by 7 bases, with 4 bases between the two germline ends. Germline V gives CDR1 MDHEN, CDR2 SYDVKM. CDR3 region: CASSLYSEAFF. CDR3 nucleotides: TGTGCCAGCAGTTTATACAGTGAAGCTTTCTTT.

The V gene is TRBV11-2, the J gene TRBJ1-5, with a weak D call TRBD1 (5 bases). Germline CDR1 and CDR2: SGHAT and FQNNGV. The V gene lost 1 base and the J gene lost 4 bases, with 11 bases spanning the gap. The length of the CDR3 is 15 residues. The CDR3: CASSLGQGINQPQHF. The CDR3 DNA reads TGTGCCAGCAGCTTAGGGCAGGGCATTAATCAGCCCCAGCATTTT. Full variable domain (missing parts from reference TRBV11-2 and TRBJ1-5): EAGVAQSPRYKIIEKRQSVAFWCNPISGHATLYWYQQILGQGPKLLIQFQNNGVVDDSQLPKDRFSAERLKGVDSTLKIQPAKLEDSAVYLCASSLGQGINQPQHFGDGTRLSIL.

The gene calls are TRBV28 and TRBJ2-7; D gene unclear. The CDR3 runs to 13 residues. Germline CDR1 is MDHEN and CDR2 is SYDVKM. With 2 bases removed from V and 3 bases from J, the gap between germline ends came to 8 bases. The CDR3: CASSLGRYYEQYF. The DNA of the CDR3 is TGTGCCAGCAGTTTAGGCAGGTACTACGAGCAGTACTTC.

This clone appeared a few times. The rearrangement joins TRBV5-1 to TRBJ2-7, with 8 positions matching TRBD1. The trim removed 4 bases at V and 3 bases at J, leaving 6 bases unmatched. The CDR3 sequence is 14 residues long. CDR1 is SGHRS and CDR2 is YFSETQ in the germline V gene. The CDR3 region has the DNA TGCGCCAGCAGCACTTCCGGGACAGGCTACGAGCAGTACTTC. Translation: CASSTSGTGYEQYF.

The chain uses TRBV7-2 and TRBJ2-7; 9 nucleotides align to TRBD2. Germline trimming cut 3 bases from V and 0 bases from J; bases unmatched to any gene: 3. CDR3 length: 15 amino acids. The V gene's germline CDR1 is SGHTA and CDR2 FQGNSA. CDR3 region: CASSLLAGYSYEQYF. CDR3 in DNA: TGTGCCAGCAGCTTGCTAGCGGGATACTCCTACGAGCAGTACTTC.

This clone was seen more than once but under ten times. This sequence joins TRBV7-9 and TRBJ2-7, with 7 bases lining up with TRBD1. The CDR3 sequence is 13 residues long. J gave up 2 bases and V 4 bases, and 2 bases lay outside the gene matches. Germline loops: CDR1 SEHNR, CDR2 FQNEAQ (reference sequence). CDR3 DNA: TGTGCCAGCAGCTGGGACAGCACCTACGAGCAGTACTTC. Residues: CASSWDSTYEQYF.

This sequence joins TRBV29-1 and TRBJ2-4; D is possibly TRBD1 (6 bases). Germline V gene sequence: CDR1 SQVTM, CDR2 ANQGSEA. The CDR3 spans 14 residues. Trimming removed 6 bases at V and 3 bases at J, with 15 bases between. Here the CDR3 reads CSVANRQVKNIQYF. Here the CDR3 DNA reads TGCAGCGTGGCGAATAGACAGGTCAAAAACATTCAGTACTTC.

V usage is TRBV27 and J usage is TRBJ1-1, with D maybe TRBD1 (6 bases). Germline loops: CDR1 MNHEY, CDR2 SMNVEV (reference sequence). The CDR3 runs 14 residues. V gave up 6 bases and J gave up 6 bases, with 17 bases separating them. The chain's CDR3 is CASRPFSGGAEAFF. The DNA of the CDR3 is TGTGCCAGCAGGCCATTCTCGGGGGGCGCTGAAGCTTTCTTT.

This clone was seen just once. The chain combines TRBV7-2 with TRBJ1-2; D is perhaps TRBD1 (6 bases). Germline CDR1 SGHTA, CDR2 FQGNSA. This CDR3 contains 16 residues. Trimming took off 4 bases at V and 4 bases at J, with 19 bases between the two ends. This CDR3 is CASSSQRQGGGYGYTF. As DNA, the CDR3 is TGTGCCAGCAGCTCCCAGCGGCAGGGAGGGGGCTATGGCTACACCTTC.

The chain combines TRBV19 with TRBJ1-2; D gene unclear. Germline V lookup: CDR1 LNHDA, CDR2 SQIVND (reference sequence). With 8 bases removed from V and 8 bases from J, the gap between germline ends came to 15 bases. This CDR3 region has 12 residues. CDR3 sequence (DNA): TGTGCCAGTCGGACTCTCCGGGGAGGCTACACCTTC. This codes for CASRTLRGGYTF.

The chain joins TRBV28 to TRBJ1-4; 7 bases line up with TRBD1. CDR1 is MDHEN and CDR2 is SYDVKM in the germline V gene. J gave up 4 bases and V 4 bases, and 9 bases lay outside the gene matches. The CDR3 loop spans 16 amino acids. CDR3 nucleotide sequence: TGTGCCAGCAGTTCCCGAGGACAGGAGTTTAATGAAAAACTGTTTTTT. It is translated as CASSSRGQEFNEKLFF.

The genes are TRBV5-8 and TRBJ2-7; 7 positions agree with TRBD2. This CDR3 spans 18 amino acids. From germline, CDR1 is SGHTS and CDR2 YDEGEE. V shed 4 bases, J shed 4 bases, and the junction held 20 bases outside the gene matches. This chain's CDR3 is CASSPGRYIGGIDYEQYF. The CDR3 DNA follows: TGTGCCAGCAGCCCGGGGAGGTATATCGGGGGGATTGATTACGAGCAGTACTTC.